One sample yielded the 28 T cell receptor beta chains listed below, sequenced in a study of vaccination effects on CD4 cells after COVID-19. Sequencing in the ViraFEST assay came after antigen-specific CD4+ T cells had been expanded with viral peptide pools, which were used to stimulate PBMC. Scientists isolated CD4+ T cells after a roughly 10-day culture period ended. Two doses of either BNT162b2 or mRNA-1273 were given to each participant. Generated by immunoSEQ multiplex PCR, the TCRdb table keeps only in-frame clones and is missing some. Altogether 25,000 to 30,000 clones are present, about 67% being singletons, with the ten largest covering approximately 9.1%. Their antigens remain unidentified. Sequencing was performed on CD4+ T cells from PBMCs cultured with HCoV-NL63 spike peptides, taken after COVID-19 vaccination. These receptor sequences come from a human donor who received a COVID-19 vaccine.

This clone was seen only a few times. V gene TRBV5-1 combines with J gene TRBJ2-2, with a tentative D call TRBD2 (5 bases). This CDR3 contains 15 residues. V gave up 7 bases and J gave up 6 bases, with 19 bases separating them. CDR1 SGHRS and CDR2 YFSETQ come from the germline V gene. The DNA of the CDR3 is TGCGCCAGCGCCATGGGAAGTACAGCGGCCGGGGAGCTGTTTTTT. This gives the protein CASAMGSTAAGELFF. The full variable domain, rest sourced from reference TRBV5-1 and TRBJ2-2, is KAGVTQTPRYLIKTRGQQVTLSCSPISGHRSVSWYQQTPGQGLQFLFEYFSETQRNKGNFPGRFSGRQFSNSRSEMNVSTLELGDSALYLCASAMGSTAAGELFFGEGSRLTVL.

V and J are TRBV27 and TRBJ2-3; 8 bases agree with TRBD2. CDR3 length: 15 amino acids. Trimming cost V 2 bases and J 6 bases; bases outside gene matches: 7. CDR1 MNHEY and CDR2 SMNVEV come from the germline V gene (reference sequence). This chain's CDR3 is CASSLRGGGPDTQYF. The CDR3 DNA is TGTGCCAGCAGTTTAAGAGGCGGGGGGCCGGATACGCAGTATTTT.

This chain joins TRBV3-1 (or the pseudogene TRBV3-2) and TRBJ2-7; TRBD2 agrees at 11 bases. Germline V lookup: CDR1 LGHDT, CDR2 YNNKEL (reference sequence). The CDR3 consists of 16 residues. Trimming took 3 bases from V and 0 from J; bases not matched to a gene: 4. The CDR3 spells CASSHLAGGNSYEQYF. The CDR3 DNA reads TGTGCCAGCAGCCACCTAGCGGGAGGAAACTCCTACGAGCAGTACTTC.

The rearrangement joins TRBV3-1 (or the pseudogene TRBV3-2) to TRBJ2-3; possibly TRBD1 for D (6 bases). This CDR3 is built from 17 residues. The V end lost 3 bases, the J end lost 0 bases, and 16 bases lay between the germline ends. The germline V gene has CDR1 LGHDT and CDR2 YNNKEL (reference sequence). The CDR3: CASSQPTGKFSTDTQYF. For the CDR3, the DNA is TGTGCCAGCAGCCAGCCGACAGGCAAATTCAGCACAGATACGCAGTATTTT.

This chain links TRBV9 with TRBJ2-3; no clear D. V was cut by 0 bases and J by 6 bases, with 5 bases left in between. The CDR3 runs 12 residues. Germline lookup yields CDR1 SGDLS and CDR2 YYNGEE. The CDR3 here is CASSVAGDTQYF. The CDR3 DNA is TGTGCCAGCAGCGTAGCTGGGGATACGCAGTATTTT.

The chain uses TRBV3-1 (or the pseudogene TRBV3-2) and TRBJ1-2, with D unresolved. This CDR3 is 13 amino acids long. The V gene's germline CDR1 is LGHDT and CDR2 YNNKEL (reference sequence). Trimming removed 0 bases at V and 5 bases at J, with 7 bases between. The CDR3 sequence: CASSQDGGYGYTF. CDR3 sequence (DNA): TGTGCCAGCAGCCAAGATGGAGGGTATGGCTACACCTTC.

This clone was found a few times. The V gene is TRBV27, the J gene TRBJ1-5; tentatively, D is TRBD1 (5 bases). V was clipped by 1 base and J by 2 bases, with 18 bases between them. The germline V gene encodes CDR1 MNHEY and CDR2 SMNVEV (reference sequence). The CDR3 sequence is 18 residues long. The CDR3 is CASSLWGPERKGNQPQHF. The CDR3, as DNA: TGTGCCAGCAGTTTATGGGGCCCAGAACGGAAAGGCAATCAGCCCCAGCATTTT.

The chain recombines TRBV6-5 with TRBJ2-1, with TRBD1 identical over 11 bases. From germline, CDR1 is MNHEY and CDR2 SVGAGI. The trim removed 0 bases at V and 6 bases at J, leaving 4 bases unmatched. The CDR3 contains 16 residues. The CDR3, as DNA: TGTGCCAGCAGTTACTCGACGGGACAGGGGGTCAATGAGCAGTTCTTC. It is translated as CASSYSTGQGVNEQFF.

In its sample, this clone was seen once. The chain carries TRBV4-1 and TRBJ1-1; D not resolved. V shed 1 base and J shed 10 bases, with 16 bases lying between them. The CDR3 is 14 amino acids. In germline, CDR1 is MGHRA, CDR2 YSYEKL. CDR3 amino acids: CASSQVLSGSRAFF. The DNA of the CDR3 is TGCGCCAGCAGCCAAGTGCTCTCGGGCTCTCGAGCTTTCTTT.

The chain recombines TRBV19 with TRBJ1-5, with a possible D match to TRBD1 (5 bases). The CDR3 length is 14 residues. Germline V gene lookup returns CDR1 LNHDA and CDR2 SQIVND (reference sequence). Trimming removed 2 bases at V and 0 bases at J, with 5 bases between. In DNA, the CDR3 is TGTGCCAGTAGTATAACAGGTAGCAATCAGCCCCAGCATTTT. This translates into CASSITGSNQPQHF.

The table lists this clone with a count of one. The V and J genes are TRBV4-1 and TRBJ1-1, with D perhaps TRBD1 (5 bases). The germline V gene encodes CDR1 MGHRA and CDR2 YSYEKL. Deletions cut 0 bases from V and 5 bases from J, with 13 bases between. The CDR3 runs to 15 residues. The DNA of the CDR3 is TGCGCCAGCAGCCAAGATCGGGAGGGACTAACTGAAGCTTTCTTT. Encoded protein: CASSQDREGLTEAFF.

This chain joins TRBV2 and TRBJ2-4; 9 positions match TRBD2. CDR1 and CDR2 (germline): SNHLY, FYNNEI. The CDR3 runs 15 residues. V trimming: 2 bases; J trimming: 6 bases; junction bases outside the gene matches: 5. The CDR3 spells CASSEIGLARNIQYF. As DNA, the CDR3 is TGTGCCAGCAGTGAAATAGGACTAGCGAGAAACATTCAGTACTTC.

The V and J genes are TRBV29-1 and TRBJ2-7; D is perhaps TRBD1 (6 bases). Germline values: CDR1 SQVTM, CDR2 ANQGSEA. This CDR3 spans 13 amino acids. Trimming stripped 6 bases from V and 5 bases from J, with 17 bases between. The CDR3 sequence is CSVFVWQGNEQYF. The CDR3, as DNA: TGCAGCGTGTTTGTTTGGCAGGGGAACGAGCAGTACTTC.

The rearrangement uses TRBV6-5 and TRBJ2-5, with 11 positions matching TRBD2. V lost 6 bases and J lost 5; bases outside the gene matches: 8. This CDR3 comprises 15 residues. Germline CDR1 reads MNHEY; CDR2 reads SVGAGI. This CDR3 reads CASSVVAGGQETQYF. The CDR3 bases are TGTGCCAGCAGCGTAGTAGCGGGGGGGCAGGAGACCCAGTACTTC.

This clone was counted a few times. This rearrangement joins TRBV5-4 to TRBJ1-4, with TRBD1 as a possible D gene (5 bases). The CDR3 loop spans 13 amino acids. Germline V gene lookup returns CDR1 SGHNT and CDR2 YYREEE (reference sequence). Trimming stripped 4 bases from V and 8 bases from J, with 12 bases between. DNA of the CDR3: TGTGCCAGCAGCCCGGAGGGGAACGAAAAACTGTTTTTT. It codes for CASSPEGNEKLFF.

The rearrangement uses TRBV19 and TRBJ2-5; D is unresolved. The CDR3 is made up of 15 amino acids. The V gene's germline CDR1 is LNHDA and CDR2 SQIVND (reference sequence). Trimming pared 7 bases from V and 8 bases from J, leaving 23 bases between. The CDR3 here is CASKNDHSSPVTQYF. The CDR3 nucleotides are TGTGCCAGTAAAAATGACCATTCCTCACCCGTAACCCAGTACTTC.

The chain has TRBV3-1 (or the pseudogene TRBV3-2) and TRBJ1-1; no reliable D call. The CDR3 contains 14 residues. Germline loops: CDR1 LGHDT, CDR2 YNNKEL (reference sequence). Trimming took off 1 base at V and 1 base at J, with 7 bases between the two ends. Here the CDR3 reads CASSQGQENTEAFF. The DNA of the CDR3 is TGTGCCAGCAGCCAAGGTCAGGAGAACACTGAAGCTTTCTTT.

This sequence joins TRBV5-1 and TRBJ1-2, with a possible D match to TRBD1 (6 bases). The CDR3 is made up of 14 amino acids. CDR1 and CDR2 (germline): SGHRS, YFSETQ. The V end lost 0 bases, the J end lost 4 bases, and 10 bases lay between the germline ends. The CDR3 nucleotides read TGCGCCAGCAGCTTGGGGACAGCAGTCTATGGCTACACCTTC. Protein sequence: CASSLGTAVYGYTF.

This chain connects TRBV5-6 to TRBJ2-3, with unresolved D. The CDR3 is 13 amino acids. V was shortened by 4 bases and J by 0 bases, with 6 bases between the two germline ends. The germline V gene encodes CDR1 SGHDT and CDR2 YYEEEE. CDR3 coding DNA: TGTGCCAGCAGCGTGACTAGCACAGATACGCAGTATTTT. Protein product: CASSVTSTDTQYF.

The chain recombines TRBV11-2 with TRBJ2-2; possible D gene TRBD1, 6 bases. Germline loops: CDR1 SGHAT, CDR2 FQNNGV. The CDR3 runs 17 residues. Trimming removed 0 bases at V and 6 bases at J, with 17 bases between. CDR3 in amino acids: CASSLDSRGYLPGELFF. CDR3 DNA sequence: TGTGCCAGCAGCTTAGATTCCAGGGGATACCTACCCGGGGAGCTGTTTTTT.

DNA for the CDR3: TGTGCCAGTAGTATCTATCAGGGGTATGGCTACACCTTC. Protein sequence: CASSIYQGYGYTF. The chain uses TRBV19 and TRBJ1-2, with TRBD1 as a possible D gene (6 bases). The CDR3 is 13 amino acids. Germline loops: CDR1 LNHDA, CDR2 SQIVND (reference sequence). The V end was cut by 3 bases, the J end by 5 bases, with 10 bases between.

The chain uses TRBV6-5 and TRBJ1-2; a weak D match, TRBD1 (6 bases). Germline-derived CDR1 and CDR2 are MNHEY and SVGAGI. Trimming stripped 2 bases from V and 4 bases from J, with 11 bases between. The CDR3 loop spans 14 amino acids. Written as DNA, the CDR3 is TGTGCCAGCAGTTACGATGGACAGCTCTATGGCTACACCTTC. Translated: CASSYDGQLYGYTF.

The V and J genes are TRBV11-3 and TRBJ2-7, with 7 bases lining up with TRBD1. The germline gives CDR1 SGHNT, CDR2 YENEEA. Trimming cost V 4 bases and J 3 bases; bases outside gene matches: 3. CDR3 length: 13 amino acids. Written as DNA, the CDR3 is TGTGCCAGCAGCTCAGGGGACAGCTACGAGCAGTACTTC. Translated, it gives CASSSGDSYEQYF.

The sample holds one count of this clone. This sequence joins TRBV6-4 and TRBJ2-2; D gene ambiguous. The CDR3 spans 13 residues. V was trimmed by 0 bases and J by 5 bases, leaving 4 bases between them. In germline, CDR1 is MRHNA, CDR2 SNTAGT. The chain's CDR3 is CASSDSTTGELFF. The DNA for the CDR3 is TGTGCCAGCAGTGACTCGACAACCGGGGAGCTGTTTTTT.

V gene TRBV6-5 combines with J gene TRBJ1-2, with 8 bases that match TRBD1. Germline CDR1 and CDR2: MNHEY and SVGAGI. V lost 6 bases, J lost 1 base, and 4 bases stayed unmatched. The CDR3 runs 14 residues. CDR3 nucleotides: TGTGCCAGCAGGGCTACAGGGGGTAACTATGGCTACACCTTC. Amino acid sequence: CASRATGGNYGYTF.

This clone was counted between two and nine times. The chain joins TRBV19 to TRBJ1-2; D is undetermined. The CDR3 loop spans 14 amino acids. Trimming pared 3 bases from V and 2 bases from J, leaving 10 bases between. CDR1 is LNHDA, CDR2 SQIVND, per germline (reference sequence). CDR3 protein: CASSIGQINYGYTF. DNA for the CDR3: TGTGCCAGTAGTATCGGGCAGATCAACTATGGCTACACCTTC.

This clone has more than one count but fewer than ten. The gene calls are TRBV6-4 and TRBJ2-6; D is perhaps TRBD1 (6 bases). V dropped 5 bases and J dropped 0 bases, with 14 bases sitting between them. Germline V lookup: CDR1 MRHNA, CDR2 SNTAGT. This CDR3 spans 17 amino acids. The CDR3, as DNA: TGTGCCAGCAGTCCACAGGGCCGCTACTCTGGGGCCAACGTCCTGACTTTC. This translates into CASSPQGRYSGANVLTF.

The chain links TRBV10-1 to TRBJ1-4; D is ambiguous. V was cut by 3 bases and J by 0 bases, with 5 bases left in between. Looked up from germline, CDR1 is WNHNN and CDR2 is SYGVQD (reference sequence). The CDR3 extends over 14 amino acids. CDR3 nucleotide sequence: TGCGCCAGCAGTGAAAATCCAACTAATGAAAAACTGTTTTTT. Translated, it gives CASSENPTNEKLFF.